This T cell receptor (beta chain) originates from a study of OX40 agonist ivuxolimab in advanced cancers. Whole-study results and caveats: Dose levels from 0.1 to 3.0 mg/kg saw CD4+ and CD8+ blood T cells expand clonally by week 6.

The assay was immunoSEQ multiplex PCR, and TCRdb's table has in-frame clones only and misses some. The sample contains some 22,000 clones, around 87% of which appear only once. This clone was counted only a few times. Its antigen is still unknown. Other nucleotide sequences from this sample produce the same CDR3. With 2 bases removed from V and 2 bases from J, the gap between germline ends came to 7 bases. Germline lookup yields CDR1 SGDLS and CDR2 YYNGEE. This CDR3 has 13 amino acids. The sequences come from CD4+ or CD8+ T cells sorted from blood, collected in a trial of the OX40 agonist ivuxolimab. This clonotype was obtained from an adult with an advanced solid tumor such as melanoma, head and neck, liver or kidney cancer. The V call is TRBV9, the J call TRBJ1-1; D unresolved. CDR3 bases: TGTGCCAGCAGCGTCCCAGTAAACACTGAAGCTTTCTTT. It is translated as CASSVPVNTEAFF.